The 10 T cell receptor beta chains below were found in one sample sequenced in a study of glioma-infiltrating T cells. Using RNA template, CDR3s of TCR alpha and beta were amplified with iRepertoire arm-PCR. TCRdb re-called the multiplex PCR reads with MiXCR, one entry per CDR3 protein. The sample lists roughly 130,000 distinct CDR3 sequences, about 25% occurring once. The sample taken for sequencing was glioma tissue, nonneoplastic brain tissue, or PBMCs (not recorded which). The source is a human donor with low-grade glioma or glioblastoma, undergoing nonglioma brain surgery, or in good health (not recorded which).

The chain joins TRBV20-1 to TRBJ1-5; a weak D match, TRBD1 (5 bases). Per the germline V gene, CDR1 is DFQATT and CDR2 is SNEGSKA (reference sequence). This CDR3 spans 17 amino acids. The germline V and J ends were trimmed by 0 bases and 0 bases, with 15 bases remaining between them. The CDR3 DNA follows: TGCAGTGCTAGAGACAGGGCCCTTTCTTATAGCAATCAGCCCCAGCATTTT. It encodes CSARDRALSYSNQPQHF.

Points on this clonotype: Since a much larger clone is just one base distant, this may be a read error. The rearrangement links TRBV7-8 to TRBJ2-1; D may be TRBD1 (6 bases). The CDR3 is 14 residues long. CDR1 SGHVS and CDR2 FQNEAQ come from the germline V gene. This chain's CDR3 is CASRAAGTSNERFF. DNA of the CDR3: TGTGCCAGCAGAGCCGCCGGGACAAGCAATGAGCGGTTCTTC.

The chain is built from TRBV6-1 and TRBJ1-2, with 7 bases identical to TRBD1. Germline-derived CDR1 and CDR2 are MNHNS and SASEGT. Trimming took 5 bases from V and 4 from J; bases not matched to a gene: 10. The CDR3 has 15 amino acids. CDR3 DNA sequence: TGTGCCAGCAGTCCCCAGACAGGGAGGGGCTATGGCTACACCTTC. Its translation: CASSPQTGRGYGYTF.

The chain joins TRBV18 to TRBJ1-5, with TRBD1 matching over 9 bases. The V gene's germline CDR1 is KGHSH and CDR2 LQKENI. The CDR3 has 18 amino acids. Germline trimming cut 0 bases from V and 0 bases from J; bases unmatched to any gene: 6. DNA of the CDR3: TGTGCCAGCTCACCACCCGGGACAGGGAAATATAGCAATCAGCCCCAGCATTTT. Protein: CASSPPGTGKYSNQPQHF.

In regard to this clonotype: One base away lies a much larger clone, so this may be a sequencing read error. The chain has TRBV7-2 and TRBJ2-2; D gene ambiguous. V was clipped by 5 bases and J by 4 bases, with 8 bases between them. The germline gives CDR1 SGHTA, CDR2 FQGNSA. This CDR3 spans 13 amino acids. CDR3 DNA sequence: TGTGCCAGCAGCACCAAAGGCACCGGGGAGCTGTTTTTT. It specifies CASSTKGTGELFF.

This clonotype was seen a few times. The rearrangement links TRBV6-4 to TRBJ2-1; possible D gene TRBD2, 6 bases. V lost 3 bases and J lost 7, with 7 bases in between. The CDR3 has 12 amino acids. The V gene's germline CDR1 is MRHNA and CDR2 SNTAGT. The CDR3 DNA sequence: TGTGCCAGCAGTGATGGGAGGAATGAGCAGTTCTTC. This gives the protein CASSDGRNEQFF.

Details on this clonotype: Since a much larger clone is just one base distant, this may be a read error. The chain couples TRBV6-2 or TRBV6-3 to TRBJ2-7; TRBD1 agrees at 12 bases. The V segment lost 5 bases and the J segment 6 bases; nucleotides outside the gene matches: 8. Germline CDR1 reads MNHEY; CDR2 reads SVGEGT. This CDR3 region has 15 residues. The CDR3 reads CASSKGQGARCEQYV. Written as DNA, the CDR3 is TGTGCCAGCAGTAAGGGACAGGGGGCACGCTGCGAGCAGTACGTC.

The chain has TRBV18 and TRBJ1-5; unclear D gene. V was shortened by 1 base and J by 2 bases, with 9 bases between the two germline ends. Germline CDR1 is KGHSH and CDR2 is LQKENI. CDR3 length equals 15 residues. The CDR3 is CASSPQAEGNQPQHF. The CDR3 nucleotides read TGTGCCAGCTCACCACAGGCGGAAGGCAATCAGCCCCAGCATTTT. Full variable domain (remainder filled in from reference TRBV18 and TRBJ1-5): NAGVMQNPRHLVRRRGQEARLRCSPMKGHSHVYWYRQLPEEGLKFMVYLQKENIIDESGMPKERFSAEFPKEGPSILRIQQVVRGDSAAYFCASSPQAEGNQPQHFGDGTRLSIL.

The sample holds a few counts of this clonotype. The chain employs TRBV7-9 and TRBJ1-2; TRBD1 matches 9 bases. The V segment lost 4 bases and the J segment 2 bases; nucleotides outside the gene matches: 5. The CDR3 is made up of 15 amino acids. Germline V CDR1 and CDR2: SEHNR, FQNEAQ (reference sequence). The CDR3: CASSSGQGINYGYTF. Here the CDR3 DNA reads TGTGCCAGCAGCTCTGGACAGGGGATAAACTATGGCTACACCTTC.

V usage is TRBV27 and J usage is TRBJ2-2; TRBD1 matches at 9 bases. Germline V gene sequence: CDR1 MNHEY, CDR2 SMNVEV (reference sequence). After removal of 5 bases from V and 4 bases from J, the junction contained 2 bases not matched to a gene. The CDR3 is made up of 14 amino acids. The CDR3 DNA is TGTGCCAGCAGTAAGGACAGGGGCACCGGGGAGCTGTTTTTT. It is translated as CASSKDRGTGELFF.